The T cell receptor (beta chain) under discussion was sequenced for a study of Graves' ophthalmopathy and Graves' hyperthyroidism. Study-level findings and limits: Most expanded thyroid clonotypes above 0.001 frequency also appeared in blood.

This clonotype was counted many times. The target antigen is unknown. There are 16 residues in the CDR3. V lost 1 base to trimming and J lost 4 bases, with 14 bases between them. The V gene's germline CDR1 is SGHDN and CDR2 FVKESK. CDR3 regions of TCR beta were amplified from RNA transcripts. Following a first-round RT-PCR that used HTBI primers, a second-round multiplex PCR was carried out. TCRdb used MiXCR to reprocess the multiplex PCR reads, holding one entry per CDR3 protein. The table shows about 220,000 distinct CDR3 sequences, with roughly a fifth occurring only once. This sequence originates from a woman aged 45-59 years with Graves' ophthalmopathy. This chain uses TRBV14 with TRBJ2-4; D gene unclear. The sample comprised peripheral blood. The CDR3 nucleotides read TGTGCCAGCAGCCAAGTAGATTATCGGCTAAAAAACATTCAGTACTTC. Amino acids: CASSQVDYRLKNIQYF.